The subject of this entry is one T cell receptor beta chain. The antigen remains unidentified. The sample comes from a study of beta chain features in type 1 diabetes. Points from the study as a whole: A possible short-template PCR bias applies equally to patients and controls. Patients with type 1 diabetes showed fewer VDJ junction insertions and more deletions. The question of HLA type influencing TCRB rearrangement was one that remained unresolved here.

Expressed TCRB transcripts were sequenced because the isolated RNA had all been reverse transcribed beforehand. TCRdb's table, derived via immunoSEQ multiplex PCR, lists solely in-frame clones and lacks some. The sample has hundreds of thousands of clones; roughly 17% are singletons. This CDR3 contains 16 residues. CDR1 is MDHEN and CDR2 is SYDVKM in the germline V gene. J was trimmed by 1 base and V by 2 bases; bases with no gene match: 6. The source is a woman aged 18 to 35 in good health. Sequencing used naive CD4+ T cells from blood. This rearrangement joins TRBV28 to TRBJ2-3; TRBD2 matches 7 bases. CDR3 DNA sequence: TGTGCCAGCAGTTTAGTTGGGGGAGGGGGCACAGATACGCAGTATTTT. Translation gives CASSLVGGGGTDTQYF. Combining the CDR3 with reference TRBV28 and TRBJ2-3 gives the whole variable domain DVKVTQSSRYLVKRTGEKVFLECVQDMDHENMFWYRQDPGLGLRLIYFSYDVKMKEKGDIPEGYSVSREKKERFSLILESASTNQTSMYLCASSLVGGGGTDTQYFGPGTRLTVL.